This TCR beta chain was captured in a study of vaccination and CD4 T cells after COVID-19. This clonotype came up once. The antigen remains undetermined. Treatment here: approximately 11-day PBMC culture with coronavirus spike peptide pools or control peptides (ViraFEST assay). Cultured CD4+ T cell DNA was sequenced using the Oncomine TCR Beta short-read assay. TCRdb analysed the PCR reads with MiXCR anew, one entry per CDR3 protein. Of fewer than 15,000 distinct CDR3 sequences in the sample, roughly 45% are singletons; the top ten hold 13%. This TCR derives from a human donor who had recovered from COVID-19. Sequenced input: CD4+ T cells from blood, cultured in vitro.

The CDR3 DNA follows: TGTGCCAGCAGTTTTGCGCGGAACCCCTACGAGCAGTACTTC. Protein: CASSFARNPYEQYF. The V call is TRBV27, the J call TRBJ2-7, with unresolved D. CDR3 length: 14 amino acids. CDR1 and CDR2 (germline): MNHEY, SMNVEV (reference sequence). The V gene lost 3 bases and the J gene lost 2 bases, with 11 bases spanning the gap.